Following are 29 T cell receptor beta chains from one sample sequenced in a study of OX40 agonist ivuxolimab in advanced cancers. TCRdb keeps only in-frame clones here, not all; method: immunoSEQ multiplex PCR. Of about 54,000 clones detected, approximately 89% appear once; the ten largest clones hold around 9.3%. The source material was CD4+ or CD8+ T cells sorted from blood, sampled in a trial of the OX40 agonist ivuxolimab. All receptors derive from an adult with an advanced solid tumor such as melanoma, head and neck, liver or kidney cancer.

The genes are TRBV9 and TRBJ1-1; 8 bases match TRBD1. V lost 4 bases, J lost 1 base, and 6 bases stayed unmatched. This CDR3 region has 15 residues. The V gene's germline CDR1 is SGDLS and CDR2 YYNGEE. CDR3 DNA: TGTGCCAGCAGCACAGGGGGGCAATCGAACACTGAAGCTTTCTTT. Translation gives CASSTGGQSNTEAFF.

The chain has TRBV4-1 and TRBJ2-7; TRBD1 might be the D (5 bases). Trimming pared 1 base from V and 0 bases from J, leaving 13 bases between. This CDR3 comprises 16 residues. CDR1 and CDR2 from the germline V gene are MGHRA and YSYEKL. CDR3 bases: TGCGCCAGCAGCCAAGCATATAGGGGCAGCTCCTACGAGCAGTACTTC. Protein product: CASSQAYRGSSYEQYF.

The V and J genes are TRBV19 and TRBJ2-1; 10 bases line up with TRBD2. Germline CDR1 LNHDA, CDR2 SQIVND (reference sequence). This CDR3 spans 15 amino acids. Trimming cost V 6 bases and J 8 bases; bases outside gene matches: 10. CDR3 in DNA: TGTGCCAGTAGCCGTACTAGCGGGATTAAGGATGAGCAGTTCTTC. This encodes CASSRTSGIKDEQFF.

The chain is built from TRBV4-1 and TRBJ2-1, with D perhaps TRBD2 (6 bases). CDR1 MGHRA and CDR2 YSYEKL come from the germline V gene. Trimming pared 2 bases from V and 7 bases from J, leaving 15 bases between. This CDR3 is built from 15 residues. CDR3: CASSQIQRARNEQFF. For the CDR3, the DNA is TGCGCCAGCAGCCAAATACAGCGGGCCAGGAATGAGCAGTTCTTC.

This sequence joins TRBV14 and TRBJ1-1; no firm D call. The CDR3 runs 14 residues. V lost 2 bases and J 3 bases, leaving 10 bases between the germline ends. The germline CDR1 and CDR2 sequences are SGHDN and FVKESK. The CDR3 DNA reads TGTGCCAGCAGCCAATCCCTTGGCGACACTGAAGCTTTCTTT. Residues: CASSQSLGDTEAFF.

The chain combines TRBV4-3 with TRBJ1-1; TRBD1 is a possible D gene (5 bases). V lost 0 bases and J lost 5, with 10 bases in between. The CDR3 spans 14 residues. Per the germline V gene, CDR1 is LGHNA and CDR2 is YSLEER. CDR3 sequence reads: CASSQEGVGTEAFF. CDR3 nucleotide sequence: TGCGCCAGCAGCCAAGAGGGGGTAGGAACTGAAGCTTTCTTT.

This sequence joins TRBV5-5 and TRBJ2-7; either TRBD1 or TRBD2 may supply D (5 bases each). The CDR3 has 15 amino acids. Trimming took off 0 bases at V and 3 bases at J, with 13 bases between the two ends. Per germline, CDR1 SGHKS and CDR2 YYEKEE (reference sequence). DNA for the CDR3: TGTGCCAGCAGCTTGGGTCCGGGGACCTTCTACGAGCAGTACTTC. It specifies CASSLGPGTFYEQYF.

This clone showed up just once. The CDR3: CASSPRQGAYEQYF. The CDR3 nucleotides read TGTGCCAGCAGCCCTCGACAGGGGGCCTACGAGCAGTACTTC. The rearrangement joins TRBV14 to TRBJ2-7; 9 nucleotides line up with TRBD1. Germline V gene data show CDR1 as SGHDN and CDR2 as FVKESK. J lost 2 bases, V lost 4 bases, and 3 bases had no gene match. The CDR3 length is 14 residues.

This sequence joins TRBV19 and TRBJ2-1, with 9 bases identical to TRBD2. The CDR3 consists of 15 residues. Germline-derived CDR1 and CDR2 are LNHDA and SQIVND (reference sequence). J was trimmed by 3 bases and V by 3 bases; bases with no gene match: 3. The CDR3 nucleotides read TGTGCCAGTAGTATCAGCGGGAGGCTCTACAATGAGCAGTTCTTC. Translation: CASSISGRLYNEQFF.

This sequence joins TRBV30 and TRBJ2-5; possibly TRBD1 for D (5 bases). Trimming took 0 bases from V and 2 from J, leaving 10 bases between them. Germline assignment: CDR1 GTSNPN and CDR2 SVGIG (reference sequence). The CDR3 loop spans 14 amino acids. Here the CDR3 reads CAWSVQALQETQYF. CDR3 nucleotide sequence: TGTGCCTGGAGTGTACAGGCTCTACAAGAGACCCAGTACTTC.

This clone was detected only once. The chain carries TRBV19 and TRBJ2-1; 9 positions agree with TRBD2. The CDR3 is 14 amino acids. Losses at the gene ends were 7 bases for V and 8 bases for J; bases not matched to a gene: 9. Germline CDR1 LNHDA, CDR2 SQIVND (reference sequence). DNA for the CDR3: TGTGCCAGTAATGCCCCGGGACTAGCTTATGAGCAGTTCTTC. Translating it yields CASNAPGLAYEQFF.

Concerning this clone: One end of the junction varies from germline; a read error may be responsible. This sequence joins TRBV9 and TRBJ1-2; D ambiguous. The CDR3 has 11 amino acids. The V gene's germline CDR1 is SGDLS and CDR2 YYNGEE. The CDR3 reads CASSMDGLETF. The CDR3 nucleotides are TGTGCCAGCAGCATGGACGGACTGGAAACATTC. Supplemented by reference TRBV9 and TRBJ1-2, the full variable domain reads DSGVTQTPKHLITATGQRVTLRCSPRSGDLSVYWYQQSLDQGLQFLIQYYNGEERAKGNILERFSAQQFPDLHSELNLSSLELGDSALYFCASSMDGLETFGSGTRLTVV.

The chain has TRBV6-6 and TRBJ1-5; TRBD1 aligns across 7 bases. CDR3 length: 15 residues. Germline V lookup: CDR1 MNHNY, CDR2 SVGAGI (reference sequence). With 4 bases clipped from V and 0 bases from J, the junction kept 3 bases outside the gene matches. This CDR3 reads CASSSDRDSNQPQHF. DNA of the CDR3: TGTGCCAGCAGTTCCGACAGGGATAGCAATCAGCCCCAGCATTTT.

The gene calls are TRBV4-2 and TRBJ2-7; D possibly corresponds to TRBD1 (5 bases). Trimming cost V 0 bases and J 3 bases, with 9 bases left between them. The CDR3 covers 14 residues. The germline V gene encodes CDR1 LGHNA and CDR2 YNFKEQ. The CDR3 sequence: CASSQDQGSYEQYF. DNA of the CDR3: TGTGCCAGCAGCCAAGATCAGGGCAGCTACGAGCAGTACTTC.

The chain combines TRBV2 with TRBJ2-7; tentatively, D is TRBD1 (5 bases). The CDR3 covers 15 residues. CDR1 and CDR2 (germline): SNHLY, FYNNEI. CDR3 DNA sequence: TGTACTGACAGAAAAGGTCCCGGGCTCTCCTACGAGCAGTACTTC. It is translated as CTDRKGPGLSYEQYF.

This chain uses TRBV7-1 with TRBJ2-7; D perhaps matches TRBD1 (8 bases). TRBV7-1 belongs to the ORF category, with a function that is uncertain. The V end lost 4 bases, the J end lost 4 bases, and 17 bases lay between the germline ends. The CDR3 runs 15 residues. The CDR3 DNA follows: TGTGCCAGCAGCTGGGGAGACAGGGGAGGGTACGAGCAGTACTTC. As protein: CASSWGDRGGYEQYF.

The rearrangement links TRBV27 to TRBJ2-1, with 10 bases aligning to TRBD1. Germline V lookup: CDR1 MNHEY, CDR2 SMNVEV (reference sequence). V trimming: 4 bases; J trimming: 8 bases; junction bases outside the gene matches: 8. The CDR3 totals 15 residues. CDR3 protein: CASSSLGQGSYEQFF. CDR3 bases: TGTGCCAGCAGTTCACTGGGACAGGGGTCATATGAGCAGTTCTTC.

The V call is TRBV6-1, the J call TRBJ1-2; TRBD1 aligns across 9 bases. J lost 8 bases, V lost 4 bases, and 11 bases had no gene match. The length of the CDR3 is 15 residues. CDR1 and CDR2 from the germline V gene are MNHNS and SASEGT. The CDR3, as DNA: TGTGCCAGCAGTGCAGGGCGGGGGACAGGGATCGGCTACACCTTC. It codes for CASSAGRGTGIGYTF.

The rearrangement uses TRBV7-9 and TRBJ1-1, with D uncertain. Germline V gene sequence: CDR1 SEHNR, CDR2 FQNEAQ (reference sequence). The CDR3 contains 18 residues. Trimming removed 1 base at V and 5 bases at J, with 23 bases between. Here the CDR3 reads CASSLENWQTNAGTEAFF. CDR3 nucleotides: TGTGCCAGCAGCTTAGAAAATTGGCAGACTAACGCAGGAACTGAAGCTTTCTTT.

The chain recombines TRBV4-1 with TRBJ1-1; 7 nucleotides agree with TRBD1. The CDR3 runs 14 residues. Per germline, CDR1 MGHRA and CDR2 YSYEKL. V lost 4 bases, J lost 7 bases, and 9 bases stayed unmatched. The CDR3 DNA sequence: TGCGCCAGCAGCCTAATAGAGACAGGGAATGAAGCTTTCTTT. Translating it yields CASSLIETGNEAFF.

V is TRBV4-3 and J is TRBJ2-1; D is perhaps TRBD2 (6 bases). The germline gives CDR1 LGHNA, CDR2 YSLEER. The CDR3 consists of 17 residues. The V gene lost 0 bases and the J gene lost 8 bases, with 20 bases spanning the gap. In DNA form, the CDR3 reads TGCGCCAGCAGCCAAGATTGGGCTAGCGTGGAGTCGCATGAGCAGTTCTTC. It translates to CASSQDWASVESHEQFF.

In nucleotides, the CDR3 is TGTGCCAGCAGTTTGGGACAGGGGGCGGCCGGCTACACCTTC. Its translation is CASSLGQGAAGYTF. V usage is TRBV27 and J usage is TRBJ1-2; 12 bases fit TRBD1. The germline V gene has CDR1 MNHEY and CDR2 SMNVEV (reference sequence). V shed 3 bases and J 8 bases; nucleotides not matched to a gene: 4. CDR3 size: 14 residues.

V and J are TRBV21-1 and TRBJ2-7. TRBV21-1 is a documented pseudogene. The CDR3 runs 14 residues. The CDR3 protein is CASSKIAGSYEQYF. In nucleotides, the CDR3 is TGTGCCAGCAGCAAAATAGCAGGCTCCTACGAGCAGTACTTC.

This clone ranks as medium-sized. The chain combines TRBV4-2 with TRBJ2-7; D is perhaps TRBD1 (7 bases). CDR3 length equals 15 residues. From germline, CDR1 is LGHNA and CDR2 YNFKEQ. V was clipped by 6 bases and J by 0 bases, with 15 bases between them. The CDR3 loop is CASRMEGASSYEQYF. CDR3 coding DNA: TGTGCCAGCAGGATGGAGGGGGCCTCCTCCTACGAGCAGTACTTC.

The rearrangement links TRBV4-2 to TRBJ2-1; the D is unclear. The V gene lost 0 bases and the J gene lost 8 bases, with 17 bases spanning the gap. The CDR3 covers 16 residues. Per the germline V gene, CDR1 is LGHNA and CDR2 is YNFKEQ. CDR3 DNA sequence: TGTGCCAGCAGCCAAGAAGGCCCTTATGTAGGCGATGAGCAGTTCTTC. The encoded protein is CASSQEGPYVGDEQFF.

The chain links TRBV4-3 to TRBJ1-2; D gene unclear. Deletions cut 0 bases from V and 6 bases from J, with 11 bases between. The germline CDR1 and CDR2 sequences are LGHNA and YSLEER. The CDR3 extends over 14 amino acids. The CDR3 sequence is CASSQDIRIHGYTF. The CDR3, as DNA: TGCGCCAGCAGCCAAGATATCCGAATACATGGCTACACCTTC.

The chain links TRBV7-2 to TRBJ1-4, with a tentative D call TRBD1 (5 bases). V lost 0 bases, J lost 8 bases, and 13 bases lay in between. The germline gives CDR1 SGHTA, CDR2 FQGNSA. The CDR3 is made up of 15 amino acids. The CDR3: CASSLAYQGGEKLFF. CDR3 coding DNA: TGTGCCAGCAGCTTAGCATACCAGGGAGGAGAAAAACTGTTTTTT.

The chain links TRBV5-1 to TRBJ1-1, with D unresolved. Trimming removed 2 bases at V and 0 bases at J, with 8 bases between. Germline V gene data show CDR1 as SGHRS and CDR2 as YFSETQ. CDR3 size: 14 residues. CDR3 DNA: TGCGCCAGCAGCTTCGAGGTAATGAACACTGAAGCTTTCTTT. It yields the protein CASSFEVMNTEAFF.

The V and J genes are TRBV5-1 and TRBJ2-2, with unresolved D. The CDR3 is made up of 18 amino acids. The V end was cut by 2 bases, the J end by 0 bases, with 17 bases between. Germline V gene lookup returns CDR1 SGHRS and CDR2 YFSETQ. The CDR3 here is CASSFGIGFVANTGELFF. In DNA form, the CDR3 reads TGCGCCAGCAGCTTTGGTATTGGGTTTGTGGCGAACACCGGGGAGCTGTTTTTT.